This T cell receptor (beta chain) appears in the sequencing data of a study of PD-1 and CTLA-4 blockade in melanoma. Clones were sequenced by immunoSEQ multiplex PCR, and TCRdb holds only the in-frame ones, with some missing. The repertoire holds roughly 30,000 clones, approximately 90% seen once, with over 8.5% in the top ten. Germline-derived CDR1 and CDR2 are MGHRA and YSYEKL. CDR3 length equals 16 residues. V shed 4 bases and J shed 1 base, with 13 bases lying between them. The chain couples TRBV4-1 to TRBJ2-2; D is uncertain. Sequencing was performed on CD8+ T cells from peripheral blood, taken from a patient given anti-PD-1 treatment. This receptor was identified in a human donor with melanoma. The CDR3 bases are TGCGCCAGCAGCCCCCCTACAAAGAAGAACACCGGGGAGCTGTTTTTT. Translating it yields CASSPPTKKNTGELFF.